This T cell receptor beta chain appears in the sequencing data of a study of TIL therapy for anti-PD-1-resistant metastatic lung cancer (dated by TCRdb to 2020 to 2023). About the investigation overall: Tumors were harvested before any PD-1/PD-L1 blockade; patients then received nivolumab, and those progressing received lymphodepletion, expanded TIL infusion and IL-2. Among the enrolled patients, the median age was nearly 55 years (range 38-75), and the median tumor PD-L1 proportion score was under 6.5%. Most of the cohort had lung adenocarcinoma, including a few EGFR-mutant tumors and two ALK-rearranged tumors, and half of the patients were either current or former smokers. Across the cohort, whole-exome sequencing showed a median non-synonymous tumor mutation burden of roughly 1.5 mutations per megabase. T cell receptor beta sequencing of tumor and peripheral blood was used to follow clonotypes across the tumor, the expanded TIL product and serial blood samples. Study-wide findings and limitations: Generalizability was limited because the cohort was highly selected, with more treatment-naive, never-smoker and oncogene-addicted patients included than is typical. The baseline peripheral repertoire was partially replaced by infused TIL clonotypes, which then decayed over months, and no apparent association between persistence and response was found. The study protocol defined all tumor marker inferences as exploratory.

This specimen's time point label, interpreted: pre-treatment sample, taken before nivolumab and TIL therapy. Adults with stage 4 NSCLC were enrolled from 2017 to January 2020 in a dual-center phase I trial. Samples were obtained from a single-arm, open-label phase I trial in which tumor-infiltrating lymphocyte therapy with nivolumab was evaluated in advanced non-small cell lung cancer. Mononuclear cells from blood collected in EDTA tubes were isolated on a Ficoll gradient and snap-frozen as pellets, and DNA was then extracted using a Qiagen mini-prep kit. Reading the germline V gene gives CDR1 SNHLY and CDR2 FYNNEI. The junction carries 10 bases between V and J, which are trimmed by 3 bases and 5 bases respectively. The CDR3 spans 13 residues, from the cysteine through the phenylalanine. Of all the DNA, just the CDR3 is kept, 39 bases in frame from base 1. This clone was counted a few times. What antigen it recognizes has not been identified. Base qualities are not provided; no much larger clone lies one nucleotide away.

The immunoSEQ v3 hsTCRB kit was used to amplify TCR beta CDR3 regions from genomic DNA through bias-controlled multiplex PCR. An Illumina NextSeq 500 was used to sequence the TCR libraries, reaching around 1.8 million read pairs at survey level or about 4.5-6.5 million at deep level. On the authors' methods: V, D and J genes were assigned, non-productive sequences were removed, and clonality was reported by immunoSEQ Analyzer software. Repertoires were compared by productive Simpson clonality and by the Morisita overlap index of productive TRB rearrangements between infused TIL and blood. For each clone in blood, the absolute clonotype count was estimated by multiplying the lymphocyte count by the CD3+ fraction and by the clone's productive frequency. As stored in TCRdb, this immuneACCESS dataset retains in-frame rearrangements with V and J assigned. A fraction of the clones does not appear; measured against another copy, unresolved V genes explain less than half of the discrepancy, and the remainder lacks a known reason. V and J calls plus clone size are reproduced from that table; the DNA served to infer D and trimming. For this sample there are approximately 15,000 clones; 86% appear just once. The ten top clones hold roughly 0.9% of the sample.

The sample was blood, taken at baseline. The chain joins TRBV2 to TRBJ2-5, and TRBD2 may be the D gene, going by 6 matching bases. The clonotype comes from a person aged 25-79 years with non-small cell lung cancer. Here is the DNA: TGTGCCAGCAGTGATGCGGGGAAGGAGACCCAGTACTTC. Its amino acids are CASSDAGKETQYF. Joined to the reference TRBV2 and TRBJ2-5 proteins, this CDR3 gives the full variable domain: EPEVTQTPSHQVTQMGQEVILRCVPISNHLYFYWYRQILGQKVEFLVSFYNNEISEKSEIFDDQFSVERPDGSNFTLKIRSTKLEDSAMYFCASSDAGKETQYFGPGTRLLVL.